This TCR beta chain was sequenced for a study of CD8+ T cells in alopecia areata. About the research overall: A regimen of oral tofacitinib, 5 to 10 mg twice daily, was given to treated patients. Overall study results and limits: Sharing of TCR sequences between patients (possibly for HLA-related reasons) was less clear than in mice.

cDNA serving as the sequencing template came from extracted, reverse transcribed RNA. Sequencing used immunoSEQ multiplex PCR; TCRdb keeps in-frame clones, though not all of them. The profile covers fewer than 200,000 clones, with over 50% appearing a single time and roughly 14% taken by the ten largest. Notes on this clone: The target antigen is unknown.

Peripheral blood and lesional scalp punch biopsies came from alopecia areata patients. PBMCs provided sorted CD4+ and CD8+ T cells. The sequence was obtained from a human donor with alopecia areata. The specimen was CD4+ T cells sorted from blood, collected at week 0.

DNA for the CDR3: TGTGCCAGCAGCTTCTTCTCGGGGAGCCTTAGGGAGCTGTTTTTT. This codes for CASSFFSGSLRELFF. This sequence joins TRBV5-4 and TRBJ2-2, with D possibly matching TRBD2 (5 bases). Germline V lookup: CDR1 SGHNT, CDR2 YYREEE (reference sequence). This CDR3 is 15 amino acids long. The V and J ends lost 2 bases and 9 bases respectively, with 17 bases between them.